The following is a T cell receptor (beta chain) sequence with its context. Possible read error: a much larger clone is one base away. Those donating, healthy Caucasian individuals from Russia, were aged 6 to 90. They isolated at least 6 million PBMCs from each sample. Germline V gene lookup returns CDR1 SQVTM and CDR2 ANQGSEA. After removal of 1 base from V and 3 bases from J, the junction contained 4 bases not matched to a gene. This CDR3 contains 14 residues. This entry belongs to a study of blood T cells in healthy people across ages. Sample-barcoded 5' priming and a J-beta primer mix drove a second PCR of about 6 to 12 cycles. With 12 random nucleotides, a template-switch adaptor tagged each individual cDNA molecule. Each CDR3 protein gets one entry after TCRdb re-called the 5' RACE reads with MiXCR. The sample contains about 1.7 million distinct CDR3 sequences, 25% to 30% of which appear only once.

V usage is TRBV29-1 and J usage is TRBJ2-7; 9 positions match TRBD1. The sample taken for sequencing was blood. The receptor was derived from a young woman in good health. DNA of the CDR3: TGCAGCGTTGAAGCGAGACAGGGGGGCTACGAGCAGTACTTC. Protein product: CSVEARQGGYEQYF.